Following are 26 T cell receptor beta chains from one sample sequenced in a study of cytomegalovirus exposure and HLA in healthy donors. Use of 60 Vbeta and 13 Jbeta primers characterized the PCR. Sequenced by immunoSEQ multiplex PCR; TCRdb stores in-frame clones only, minus some. The sample includes some 130,000 clones, 60% to 80% of them seen just once. What was sequenced was PBMCs. The receptors come from a man aged 50 to 60 in good health and CMV-seropositive.

The rearrangement uses TRBV7-8 and TRBJ1-4, with 7 bases identical to TRBD1. Germline lookup yields CDR1 SGHVS and CDR2 FQNEAQ. V dropped 1 base and J dropped 5; count of bases not matched to a gene: 4. This CDR3 contains 15 residues. Here the CDR3 DNA reads TGTGCCAGCAGCTTAGACAGGGGAAGGAATGAAAAACTGTTTTTT. Translation: CASSLDRGRNEKLFF.

The chain joins TRBV5-1 to TRBJ2-2, with TRBD2 identical over 7 bases. Trimming took 1 base from V and 6 from J; bases not matched to a gene: 12. Germline V CDR1 and CDR2: SGHRS, YFSETQ. The CDR3 covers 17 residues. The CDR3 DNA is TGCGCCAGCAGCTTGCCGGGGGGATCAACAAGGTCCGGGGAGCTGTTTTTT. It encodes CASSLPGGSTRSGELFF.

The rearrangement uses TRBV7-2 and TRBJ1-2; the match to TRBD1 covers 7 bases. Germline CDR1 and CDR2: SGHTA and FQGNSA. J lost 4 bases, V lost 5 bases, and 7 bases had no gene match. The CDR3 length is 14 residues. The CDR3 DNA reads TGTGCCAGCAGCGCACAGACAGGGAGCTATGGCTACACCTTC. Its translation: CASSAQTGSYGYTF.

On this clone itself: Other DNA sequences of this sample code for an identical CDR3. The chain carries TRBV9 and TRBJ1-1; possibly TRBD1 for D (5 bases). Germline V lookup: CDR1 SGDLS, CDR2 YYNGEE. The CDR3 contains 13 residues. V was trimmed by 0 bases and J by 3 bases, leaving 6 bases between them. CDR3 nucleotides: TGTGCCAGCAGCGTAGCAGGGTACACTGAAGCTTTCTTT. Protein: CASSVAGYTEAFF.

V usage is TRBV12-5 and J usage is TRBJ1-5; 11 nucleotides line up with TRBD1. Germline CDR1 LGHNT, CDR2 FRNRAP. The CDR3 sequence is 20 residues long. With 0 bases clipped from V and 0 bases from J, the junction kept 10 bases outside the gene matches. The CDR3 DNA is TGTGCTAGTGGTTTGGTAACCTGGACAGGGGGCAGTTATAGCAATCAGCCCCAGCATTTT. It codes for CASGLVTWTGGSYSNQPQHF.

The V call is TRBV27, the J call TRBJ2-3; possibly TRBD1 for D (6 bases). CDR1 and CDR2 (germline): MNHEY, SMNVEV (reference sequence). V gave up 2 bases and J gave up 10 bases, with 16 bases separating them. This CDR3 is 14 amino acids long. CDR3 DNA: TGTGCCAGCAGTTTACCGACTCCCGCAGGGGCGCAGTATTTT. Amino acids: CASSLPTPAGAQYF.

The gene calls are TRBV6-6 and TRBJ2-1, with unresolved D. The CDR3 spans 13 residues. From germline, CDR1 is MNHNY and CDR2 SVGAGI (reference sequence). Trimming removed 0 bases at V and 4 bases at J, with 4 bases between. The CDR3 reads CASSYSPYNEQFF. The DNA of the CDR3 is TGTGCCAGCAGTTACTCTCCGTACAATGAGCAGTTCTTC.

The gene calls are TRBV29-1 and TRBJ2-1; 7 nucleotides align to TRBD2. The CDR3 extends over 14 amino acids. The ends lost 6 bases at V and 3 bases at J; junction bases unmatched: 8. Looked up from germline, CDR1 is SQVTM and CDR2 is ANQGSEA. As DNA, the CDR3 is TGCAGCGTCAAGAGCCCGGGGGGCTACAATGAGCAGTTCTTC. Its protein product is CSVKSPGGYNEQFF.

Turning to this clone: Its ends do not fully match the called genes, so a read error is possible. The sample holds other DNA sequences that translate to the same CDR3. The J gene is TRBJ2-3, the V gene TRBV2, with 12 bases identical to TRBD2. Per germline, CDR1 SNHLY and CDR2 FYNNEI. The CDR3 has 14 residues. CDR3 nucleotides: TGTGCCAGCAGTGCTCCTAGCGGGGGGGATACACAGTATTTT. As protein: CASSAPSGGDTQYF.

The V call is TRBV5-1, the J call TRBJ1-1, with D unresolved. The germline V gene has CDR1 SGHRS and CDR2 YFSETQ. The CDR3 runs to 13 residues. Trimming left V 2 bases short and J 13 bases short, with 18 bases between. CDR3 in DNA: TGCGCCAGCAGCTTCGGAGGGCGCCAGGATGGTTTCTTT. As protein: CASSFGGRQDGFF.

The V call is TRBV9, the J call TRBJ2-3; TRBD2 agrees at 13 bases. After removal of 0 bases from V and 8 bases from J, the junction contained 3 bases not matched to a gene. CDR1 is SGDLS and CDR2 is YYNGEE in the germline V gene. The CDR3 covers 15 residues. CDR3 amino acids: CASSVEGLAGRTQYF. The CDR3 coding sequence is TGTGCCAGCAGCGTAGAGGGACTAGCGGGACGTACGCAGTATTTT.

The J gene is TRBJ2-3, the V gene TRBV2; the D gene is possibly TRBD1 (6 bases). V shed 6 bases and J shed 4 bases, with 17 bases lying between them. This CDR3 is built from 15 residues. The germline V gene has CDR1 SNHLY and CDR2 FYNNEI. CDR3 in amino acids: CASRQQGLSPDTQYF. The CDR3 nucleotides read TGTGCCAGCAGACAACAGGGCCTTAGCCCAGATACGCAGTATTTT.

The chain has TRBV6-5 and TRBJ2-3; D perhaps matches TRBD2 (5 bases). Looked up from germline, CDR1 is MNHEY and CDR2 is SVGAGI. V lost 11 bases and J 2 bases, leaving 14 bases between the germline ends. This CDR3 comprises 13 residues. The CDR3 DNA reads as TGTGCCTCCCGAGGGTTAGTCACAGATACGCAGTATTTT. Translated, it gives CASRGLVTDTQYF.

The V call is TRBV7-9, the J call TRBJ1-2; 10 bases are shared with TRBD1. The J segment lost 7 bases and the V segment lost 5 bases, leaving 10 bases of the junction unmatched. This CDR3 region has 15 residues. Germline CDR1 SEHNR, CDR2 FQNEAQ (reference sequence). The DNA for the CDR3 is TGTGCCAGCAGCCGGATGGGACAGGGGATGGGTGGCTACACCTTC. This gives the protein CASSRMGQGMGGYTF.

This clone was picked up a small number of times. The V call is TRBV11-2, the J call TRBJ2-3; 11 bases match TRBD2. The CDR3 spans 17 residues. CDR1 SGHAT and CDR2 FQNNGV come from the germline V gene. V shed 1 base and J 5 bases; nucleotides not matched to a gene: 8. The CDR3 is CASSLVVSGGARDTQYF. Here the CDR3 DNA reads TGTGCCAGCAGCTTAGTCGTTAGCGGGGGGGCCAGAGATACGCAGTATTTT.

V gene TRBV12-5 combines with J gene TRBJ1-2; D is undetermined. Trimming took off 7 bases at V and 4 bases at J, with 10 bases between the two ends. The germline V gene has CDR1 LGHNT and CDR2 FRNRAP. This CDR3 spans 12 amino acids. The CDR3 DNA follows: TGTGCTAGTGCCCCCGAGAGCTATGGCTACACCTTC. This translates into CASAPESYGYTF.

V is TRBV11-2 and J is TRBJ2-1; weak D call: TRBD2 (6 bases). V was cut by 0 bases and J by 8 bases, with 20 bases left in between. Germline CDR1 is SGHAT and CDR2 is FQNNGV. This CDR3 has 17 residues. This chain's CDR3 is CASSLDRPSSGGDEQFF. CDR3 in DNA: TGTGCCAGCAGCTTAGATAGGCCTAGCTCCGGAGGGGATGAGCAGTTCTTC.

The chain is built from TRBV5-4 and TRBJ1-2; 9 bases are shared with TRBD1. The V gene end was trimmed by 4 bases and the J gene end by 5 bases; junction bases not matched to a gene: 6. CDR1 is SGHNT, CDR2 YYREEE, per germline (reference sequence). The length of the CDR3 is 14 residues. In DNA form, the CDR3 reads TGTGCCAGCAGCGTTGGACAGGGGCAATATGGCTACACCTTC. Its protein product is CASSVGQGQYGYTF.

V is TRBV7-9 and J is TRBJ1-6, with TRBD1 matching over 8 bases. CDR1 SEHNR and CDR2 FQNEAQ come from the germline V gene (reference sequence). Trimming at V came to 7 bases and at J to 9 bases, leaving 14 bases not matched to a gene. The CDR3 is 16 residues long. CDR3 in amino acids: CASTGTGTRGGSPLHF. CDR3 bases: TGTGCCAGCACCGGGACAGGAACAAGAGGGGGTTCACCCCTCCACTTT.

The chain joins TRBV6-1 to TRBJ2-5; perhaps TRBD1 as D (5 bases). The last part of the DNA fits TRBJ2-7 better; the J call may be wrong. The germline V gene encodes CDR1 MNHNS and CDR2 SASEGT. The CDR3 contains 12 residues. The CDR3 coding sequence is TGTGCCAGCAGTGAATACAGGTACGAGCAGTACTTC. Protein product: CASSEYRYEQYF.

The rearrangement uses TRBV11-2 and TRBJ1-1; TRBD1 is a possible D gene (5 bases). The CDR3 totals 12 residues. Trimming cost V 2 bases and J 5 bases, with 6 bases left between them. CDR1 and CDR2 from the germline V gene are SGHAT and FQNNGV. The CDR3 nucleotides read TGTGCCAGCAGCTTAAAGGGGACTGAAGCTTTCTTT. Translation: CASSLKGTEAFF.

This clone was detected once. The chain is built from TRBV6-6 and TRBJ1-2; D gene unclear. Germline V gives CDR1 MNHNY, CDR2 SVGAGI (reference sequence). This CDR3 region has 14 residues. V was cut by 6 bases and J by 6 bases, with 17 bases left in between. This CDR3 is CASRTREALNGYTF. The DNA for the CDR3 is TGTGCCAGCAGAACCCGGGAAGCCTTAAATGGCTACACCTTC.

The rearrangement links TRBV7-2 to TRBJ1-2; TRBD1 might be the D (6 bases). The V and J ends lost 1 base and 5 bases respectively, with 17 bases between them. CDR1 and CDR2 from the germline V gene are SGHTA and FQGNSA. This CDR3 contains 16 residues. CDR3 in DNA: TGTGCCAGCAGCTTAGGTGGGACAAGGATAATTTATGGCTACACCTTC. Its protein is CASSLGGTRIIYGYTF.

The chain has TRBV7-8 and TRBJ2-7, with TRBD2 as a possible D gene (5 bases). V lost 1 base and J 6 bases, leaving 13 bases between the germline ends. The germline V gene has CDR1 SGHVS and CDR2 FQNEAQ. This CDR3 comprises 14 residues. DNA for the CDR3: TGTGCCAGCAGCTTAGATCAGCTCGGAGGCGAGCAGTACTTC. It is translated as CASSLDQLGGEQYF.

This clone has only a few counts. J is TRBJ1-5 and V is TRBV18, with D possibly TRBD1 on 6 matching bases. V shed 1 base and J shed 5 bases, with 18 bases lying between them. CDR3 length equals 17 residues. CDR1 and CDR2 (germline): KGHSH, LQKENI. CDR3 sequence reads: CASSPRTRDMLDQPQHF. CDR3 in DNA: TGTGCCAGCTCACCACGGACTAGGGACATGCTCGATCAGCCCCAGCATTTT.

The V gene is TRBV7-9, the J gene TRBJ1-1, with D possibly matching TRBD1 (5 bases). The germline gives CDR1 SEHNR, CDR2 FQNEAQ (reference sequence). This CDR3 spans 15 amino acids. Trimming took off 5 bases at V and 1 base at J, with 14 bases between the two ends. For the CDR3, the DNA is TGTGCCAGCAGCCCTCCGGGACTCGCGAACACTGAAGCTTTCTTT. Its translation: CASSPPGLANTEAFF. The full variable domain, in which reference TRBV7-9 and TRBJ1-1 provide the parts outside the CDR3, is DTGVSQNPRHKITKRGQNVTFRCDPISEHNRLYWYRQTLGQGPEFLTYFQNEAQLEKSRLLSDRFSAERPKGSFSTLEIQRTEQGDSAMYLCASSPPGLANTEAFFGQGTRLTVV.